One and the same sample provided the 5 T cell receptor beta chains below, sequenced in a study of CD8+ T cells in alopecia areata. Indicated treatment: oral pan-JAK inhibitor, 5-10 mg twice daily. Following RNA extraction, reverse transcription yielded cDNA that acted as the sequencing template. Clones were read by immunoSEQ multiplex PCR, and TCRdb kept only the in-frame ones, dropping some. The data contain around 200,000 clones, over 60% of them singletons. The source was CD4+ T cells sorted from blood, collected at week 4, from a patient treated with tofacitinib. The receptors were sampled from a human donor with alopecia areata.

The chain uses TRBV5-1 and TRBJ2-7; possible D gene TRBD1, 7 bases. Trimming cost V 1 base and J 2 bases, with 16 bases left between them. The CDR3 sequence is 16 residues long. Germline V gene sequence: CDR1 SGHRS, CDR2 YFSETQ. DNA for the CDR3: TGCGCCAGCAGCTTGATACCCAGGGGGGAGGCCTACGAGCAGTACTTC. This gives the protein CASSLIPRGEAYEQYF.

To note about this clone: The sample holds other DNA sequences that translate to the same CDR3. The chain links TRBV7-2 to TRBJ2-5; D call uncertain. The CDR3 is made up of 12 amino acids. Germline CDR1 reads SGHTA; CDR2 reads FQGNSA. V was shortened by 4 bases and J by 5 bases, with 8 bases between the two germline ends. CDR3 sequence (DNA): TGTGCCAGCAGCTCCACCCGGGAGACCCAGTACTTC. Amino acids: CASSSTRETQYF.

The chain recombines TRBV11-2 with TRBJ2-1; the D gene is possibly TRBD1 (5 bases). V was shortened by 5 bases and J by 10 bases, with 9 bases between the two germline ends. The CDR3 runs to 11 residues. Germline V gives CDR1 SGHAT, CDR2 FQNNGV. The CDR3 loop is CASSPGQEQFF. As DNA, the CDR3 is TGTGCCAGCAGCCCTGGACAAGAGCAGTTCTTC.

In its sample, this clone was seen a few times. The chain's CDR3 is CASSLEGISNYGYTF. Here the CDR3 DNA reads TGTGCCAGCAGCTTGGAGGGGATCTCTAACTATGGCTACACCTTC. The J gene is TRBJ1-2, the V gene TRBV5-6; TRBD1 might be the D (5 bases). The CDR3 has 15 residues. V gave up 0 bases and J gave up 0 bases, with 9 bases separating them. Germline V gene sequence: CDR1 SGHDT, CDR2 YYEEEE.

V is TRBV6-5 and J is TRBJ1-5; tentatively, D is TRBD1 (6 bases). CDR3 length equals 15 residues. Germline V lookup: CDR1 MNHEY, CDR2 SVGAGI. Trimming removed 7 bases from V and 2 bases from J, with 15 bases in between. Here the CDR3 DNA reads TGTGCCAGCAAGGGGGGGGATGCCGGCAATCAGCCCCAGCATTTT. Translated: CASKGGDAGNQPQHF.